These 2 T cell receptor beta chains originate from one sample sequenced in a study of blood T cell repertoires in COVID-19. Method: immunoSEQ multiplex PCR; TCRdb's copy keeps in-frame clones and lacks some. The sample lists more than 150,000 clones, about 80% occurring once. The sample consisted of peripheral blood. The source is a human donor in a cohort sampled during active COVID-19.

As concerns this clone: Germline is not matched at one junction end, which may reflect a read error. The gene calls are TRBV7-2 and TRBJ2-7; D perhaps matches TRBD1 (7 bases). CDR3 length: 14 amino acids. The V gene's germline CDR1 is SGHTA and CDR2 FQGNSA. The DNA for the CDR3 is TGTGCCAGCAGCTTAATCAGGGGGGACCTTAGGGAAAACTTC. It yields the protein CASSLIRGDLRENF.

This CDR3 reads CASSPGTSGPTEQFF. The DNA for the CDR3 is TGTGCCAGTAGTCCGGGGACTAGCGGGCCAACTGAGCAGTTCTTC. V is TRBV19 and J is TRBJ2-1; 12 bases align to TRBD2. Trimming cost V 5 bases and J 9 bases; bases outside gene matches: 8. Looked up from germline, CDR1 is LNHDA and CDR2 is SQIVND (reference sequence). The CDR3 covers 15 residues.